This TCR beta chain was recovered during a study of control samples from healthy donors and cancer patients. Method: immunoSEQ multiplex PCR; TCRdb's copy keeps in-frame clones and lacks some. The repertoire consists of about 49,000 clones, with roughly 85% occurring once and the leading ten covering 2.8%. The specimen sequenced was PBMCs. This clonotype originated in a woman aged 45-65 years with lung cancer.

The CDR3 loop reads CAGHRDLRAEAFF. The CDR3 DNA reads TGTGCCGGTCACAGGGACCTTAGAGCTGAAGCTTTCTTT. This chain connects TRBV30 to TRBJ1-1, with D possibly TRBD1 on 6 matching bases. From germline, CDR1 is GTSNPN and CDR2 SVGIG (reference sequence). V shed 8 bases and J shed 6 bases, with 19 bases lying between them. This CDR3 comprises 13 residues.